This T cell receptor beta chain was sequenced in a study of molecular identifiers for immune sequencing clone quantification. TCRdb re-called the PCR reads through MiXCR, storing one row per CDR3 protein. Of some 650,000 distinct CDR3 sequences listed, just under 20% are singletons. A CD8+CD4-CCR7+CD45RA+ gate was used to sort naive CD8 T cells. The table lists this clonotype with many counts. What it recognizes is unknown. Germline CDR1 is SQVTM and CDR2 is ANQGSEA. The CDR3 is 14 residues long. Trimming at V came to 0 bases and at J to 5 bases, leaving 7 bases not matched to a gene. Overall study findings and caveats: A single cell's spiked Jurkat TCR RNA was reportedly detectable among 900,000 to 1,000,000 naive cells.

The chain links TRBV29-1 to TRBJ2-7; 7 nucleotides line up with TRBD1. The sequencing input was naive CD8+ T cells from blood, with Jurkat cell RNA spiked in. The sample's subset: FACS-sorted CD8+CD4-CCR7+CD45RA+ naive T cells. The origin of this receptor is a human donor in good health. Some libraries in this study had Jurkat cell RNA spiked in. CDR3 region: CSVEDRDSFHEQYF. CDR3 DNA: TGCAGCGTTGAAGATCGGGACAGCTTCCACGAGCAGTACTTC.